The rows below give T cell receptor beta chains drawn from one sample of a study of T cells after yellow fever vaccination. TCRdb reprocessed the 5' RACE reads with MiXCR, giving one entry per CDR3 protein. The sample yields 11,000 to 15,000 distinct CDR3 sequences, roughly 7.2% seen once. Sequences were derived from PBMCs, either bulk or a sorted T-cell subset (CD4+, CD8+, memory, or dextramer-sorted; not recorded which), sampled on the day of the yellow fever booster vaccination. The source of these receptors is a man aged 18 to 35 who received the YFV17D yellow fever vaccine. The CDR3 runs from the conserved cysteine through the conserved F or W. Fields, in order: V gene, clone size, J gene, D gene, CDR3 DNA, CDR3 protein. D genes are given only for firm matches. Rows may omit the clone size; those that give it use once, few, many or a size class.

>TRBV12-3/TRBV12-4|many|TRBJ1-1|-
TGTGCCAGCAGCGAGATCCTGGGCACTGAAGCTTTCTTT
CASSEILGTEAFF
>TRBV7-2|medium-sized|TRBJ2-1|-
TGTGCCAGCAGCTTGAGCCCTTCCAGGTCCTACAATGAGCAGTTCTTC
CASSLSPSRSYNEQFF
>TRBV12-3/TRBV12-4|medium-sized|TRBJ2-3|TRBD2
TGTGCCAGCAGTTTGGGACTAGGGTTCGATACGCAGTATTTT
CASSLGLGFDTQYF
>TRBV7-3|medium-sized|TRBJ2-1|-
TGTGCCAGCAGCGCCACCCTGGGCGAGCAGTTCTTC
CASSATLGEQFF
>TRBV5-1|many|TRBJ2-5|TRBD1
TGCGCCAGCAGCTCGACAGGGGCCGGCGAGACCCAGTACTTC
CASSSTGAGETQYF
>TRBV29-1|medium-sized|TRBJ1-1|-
TGCAGCGTTCTCCGGGACACAAACACTGAAGCTTTCTTT
CSVLRDTNTEAFF
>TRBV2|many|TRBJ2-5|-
TGTGCCAGCACCAGACAGACCCAAGAGACCCAGTACTTC
CASTRQTQETQYF
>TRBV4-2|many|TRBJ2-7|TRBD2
TGTGCCAGCAGCCAAGGGGTGACTAGCGGGACCTCCTACGAGCAGTACTTC
CASSQGVTSGTSYEQYF
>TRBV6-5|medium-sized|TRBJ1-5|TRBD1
TGTGCCAGCAGTACGGGGACAGGGGGGAGGCAGCCCCAGCATTTT
CASSTGTGGRQPQHF
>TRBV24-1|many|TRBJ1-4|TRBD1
TGTGCCACCAGTGACCGTGACAGGGGGCCAACTAATGAAAAACTGTTTTTT
CATSDRDRGPTNEKLFF
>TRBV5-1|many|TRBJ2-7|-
TGCGCCAGCAGTGAGGGGTCCGAGCAGTACTTC
CASSEGSEQYF
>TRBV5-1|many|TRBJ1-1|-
TGCGCCAGCAGCTTCGTTGGCAGCAACACTGAAGCTTTCTTT
CASSFVGSNTEAFF
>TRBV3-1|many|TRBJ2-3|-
TGTGCCAGCAGCGTCCTCACAGATACGCAGTATTTT
CASSVLTDTQYF
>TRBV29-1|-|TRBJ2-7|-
TGCAGCGTTGGCCGCGGGACAGCCTACGAGCAGTACTTC
CSVGRGTAYEQYF
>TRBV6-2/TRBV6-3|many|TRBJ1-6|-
TGTGCCAGCAGCCCCCCACCAGGCAGGCGACGTAATTCACCCCTCCACTTT
CASSPPPGRRRNSPLHF
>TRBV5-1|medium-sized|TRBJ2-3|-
TGCGCCAGCAGCTCCCGGACAGACTCCACAGATACGCAGTATTTT
CASSSRTDSTDTQYF
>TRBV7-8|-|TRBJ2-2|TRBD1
TGTGCCAGCAGCTTCCTGCACAGGGGGTATCCCCGCACCGGGGAGCTGTTTTTT
CASSFLHRGYPRTGELFF
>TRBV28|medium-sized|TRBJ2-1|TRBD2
TGTGCCAGCAGACCGCGACAGGGGGCCTTCCGGACTAGCGGGGGGCAGGTCAATGAGCAGTTCTTC
CASRPRQGAFRTSGGQVNEQFF
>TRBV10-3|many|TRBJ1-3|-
TGTGCCACCCGCCCAAGAATCGGGAACACCATATATTTT
CATRPRIGNTIYF
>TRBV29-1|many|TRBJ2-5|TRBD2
TGCAGCGTTGAAGCGTTGTCTAGCGGGCTGGGCCAGTACTTC
CSVEALSSGLGQYF
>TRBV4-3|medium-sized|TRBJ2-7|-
TGCGCCAGCAGCCAAGGGGTAGGCAAGACATCCTACGAGCAGTACTTC
CASSQGVGKTSYEQYF
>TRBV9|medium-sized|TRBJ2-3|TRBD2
TGTGCCAGCAGCTCGGCTAGCGGGGGTGCAGATACGCAGTATTTT
CASSSASGGADTQYF
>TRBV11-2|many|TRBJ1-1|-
TGTGCCAGCAGCCTGACCCGGGACACTGAAGCTTTCTTT
CASSLTRDTEAFF